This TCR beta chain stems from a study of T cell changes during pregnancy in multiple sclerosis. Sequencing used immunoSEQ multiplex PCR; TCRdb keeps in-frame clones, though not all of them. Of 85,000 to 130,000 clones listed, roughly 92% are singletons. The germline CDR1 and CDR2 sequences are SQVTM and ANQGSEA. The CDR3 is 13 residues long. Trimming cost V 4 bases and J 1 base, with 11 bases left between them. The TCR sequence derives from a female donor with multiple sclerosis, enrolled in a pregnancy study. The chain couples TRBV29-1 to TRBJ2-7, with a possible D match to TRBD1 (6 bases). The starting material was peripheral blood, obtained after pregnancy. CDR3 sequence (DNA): TGCAGCGTTGGGGGGACACCGTCCTACGAGCAGTACTTC. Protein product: CSVGGTPSYEQYF.